This TCR beta chain was obtained from a study of blood T cell repertoires in COVID-19. The wider study: Whether acute or convalescent, the COVID-19 samples came from the United States, Italy and Spain. T cells, B-cell-depleted T cells, or PBMCs supplied cDNA or gDNA.

As originally analysed: Cell counts per sample came from amplifying reference gene primers. TCRdb's copy holds only in-frame clones and misses some; the assay was immunoSEQ multiplex PCR. V and J calls and clone size are copied from that table; D and trimming were computed from the DNA. The table lists under 15,000 clones, 80% to 90% of them singletons, with over 25% in the top ten. Germline V CDR1 and CDR2: SGHDT, YYEEEE. V gave up 2 bases and J gave up 2 bases, with 11 bases separating them. The CDR3 runs to 15 residues. J is TRBJ2-1 and V is TRBV5-6; D is possibly TRBD1 (5 bases). The sequence was collected from a human donor in a cohort sampled during active COVID-19. Sample: peripheral blood. CDR3 residues: CASSFSGITYNEQFF. CDR3 DNA: TGTGCCAGCAGCTTTTCAGGGATAACCTACAATGAGCAGTTCTTC. The full variable domain, its missing parts supplied by reference TRBV5-6 and TRBJ2-1, is DAGVTQSPTHLIKTRGQQVTLRCSPKSGHDTVSWYQQALGQGPQFIFQYYEEEERQRGNFPDRFSGHQFPNYSSELNVNALLLGDSALYLCASSFSGITYNEQFFGPGTRLTVL.